The rows below give T cell receptor beta chains drawn from one sample of a study of T cell responses to AZD1222 COVID-19 vaccine. TCRdb's table, derived via immunoSEQ multiplex PCR, lists solely in-frame clones and lacks some. The data contain 180,000 or so clones, 85% to 90% of them singletons. Sample: peripheral blood, taken on day 0 of AZD1222 vaccination. These receptors originate from an adult in good health. CDR3s include the opening cysteine and the closing phenylalanine or tryptophan. The D gene is left open where the match is weak.

d_call,j_call,v_call,cdr3_nt,cdr3_aa
.,TRBJ2-7,TRBV20-1,TGCAGTGCTAGAGATGCTAGCGAGCAGTACTTC,CSARDASEQYF
TRBD2,TRBJ2-1,TRBV6-2/TRBV6-3,TGTGCCAGCAGTTACACTAGCGGGGGCGCGAGTGAGCAGTTCTTC,CASSYTSGGASEQFF
.,TRBJ1-6,TRBV19,TGTGCCAGTAGTATAGAAAGAAATTCACCCCTCCACTTT,CASSIERNSPLHF
TRBD1,TRBJ1-5,TRBV2,TGTGCCAGCAGTCAGGACAGGGGTGGTCAGCCCCAGCATTTT,CASSQDRGGQPQHF
.,TRBJ1-4,TRBV28,TGTGCCAGCAGCGGAAGTGGGGCTGGTGAAAAACTGTTTTTT,CASSGSGAGEKLFF
.,TRBJ2-1,TRBV27,TGTGCCAGCAGTTTAACCGGGATGTCCTACAATGAGCAGTTCTTC,CASSLTGMSYNEQFF
TRBD1,TRBJ1-6,TRBV3-1/TRBV3-2,TGTGCCAGCAGCCAAGGACAGGGAGGGAATTCACCCCTCCACTTT,CASSQGQGGNSPLHF
TRBD2,TRBJ2-4,TRBV5-4,TGTGCCAGCAGCTTGGGGACTAGCGGGAGGGCGGGAAACATTCAGTACTTC,CASSLGTSGRAGNIQYF
TRBD1,TRBJ2-2,TRBV19,TGTGCCAGTAGACCGGACAGGACGAACACCGGGGAGCTGTTTTTT,CASRPDRTNTGELFF
.,TRBJ2-1,TRBV21-1,TGTGCCAGCAGCACCGGGGCGTCCAATGAGCAGTTCTTC,CASSTGASNEQFF